The T cell receptor beta chain under discussion was sequenced for a study of blood T cell repertoires in COVID-19. The CDR3 extends over 15 amino acids. V shed 8 bases and J 4 bases; nucleotides not matched to a gene: 11. Germline V gives CDR1 MNHEY, CDR2 SMNVEV (reference sequence). Data came from immunoSEQ multiplex PCR; TCRdb stores just in-frame clones and leaves some out. The sample holds 200,000 to 250,000 clones, roughly 84% seen once. The receptor's source is a middle-aged man with acute or convalescent COVID-19. What was sequenced was peripheral blood. The chain has TRBV27 and TRBJ1-2; 9 bases agree with TRBD1. The CDR3 bases are TGTGCCAGCGGGGCCAGGGACAGGGACGCCTATGGCTACACCTTC. It is translated as CASGARDRDAYGYTF.